Listed below are T cell receptor beta chains from one sample, sequenced in a study of cytomegalovirus exposure and HLA in healthy donors. Assay: immunoSEQ multiplex PCR; the TCRdb copy retains only in-frame clones and omits some. Found here are more than 150,000 clones, about 85% of them singletons; the top ten hold 1% to 1.5%. Sequences were obtained from PBMCs. The origin of the receptors is a man aged 50 to 59 in good health and CMV-seropositive. Both conserved end residues are part of each CDR3. A D gene is named only where the DNA matches it firmly. Not every row has a clone size; where given, it reads once, few, many or a size class.

d_gene,v_gene,j_gene,abundance,CDR3nt,CDR3aa
TRBD2,TRBV9,TRBJ2-3,-,TGTGCCAGCAGCGTCGGGGCTAGCGGGGGACCAGATACGCAGTATTTT,CASSVGASGGPDTQYF
-,TRBV6-1,TRBJ1-1,-,TGTGCCAGCAGAAACAGGGATTTAACTGAAGCTTTCTTT,CASRNRDLTEAFF
TRBD1,TRBV6-1,TRBJ1-2,-,TGTGCCAGCAGTCCACGGGCTGGACAGGGATATGGCTACACCTTC,CASSPRAGQGYGYTF
TRBD1,TRBV7-3,TRBJ2-2,-,TGTGCCAGCAGCCCGGACAGGGAGGACGGGGAGCTGTTTTTT,CASSPDREDGELFF
-,TRBV30,TRBJ1-4,-,TGTGCCTGGAGTATGGGGGGTCCCCGGGACGTTAACCAATCAACTAATGAAAAACTGTTTTTT,CAWSMGGPRDVNQSTNEKLFF
-,TRBV7-9,TRBJ1-4,once,TGTGCCAGCAGCTTAGGAGAGAATGAAAAACTGTTTTTT,CASSLGENEKLFF
TRBD1,TRBV18,TRBJ1-1,-,TGTGCCAGCTCACCCGGGACAGACTCAAACACTGAAGCTTTCTTT,CASSPGTDSNTEAFF
-,TRBV4-1,TRBJ2-5,-,TGCGCCAGCAGCCTTGGACAGCAAGAGACCCAGTACTTC,CASSLGQQETQYF
TRBD2,TRBV6-1,TRBJ2-7,-,TGTGCCAGCAGTGACGGGGGGGCGGGCTACGAGCAGTACTTC,CASSDGGAGYEQYF
-,TRBV27,TRBJ1-3,-,TGTGCCAGCAGCCTTGAACACCGACAGGAGGCCCCTATTAGCTCTGGAAACACCATATATTTT,CASSLEHRQEAPISSGNTIYF
TRBD2,TRBV5-1,TRBJ2-3,-,TGCGCCAGCAGCTGGCTAGCGGGGCCCACAGATACGCAGTATTTT,CASSWLAGPTDTQYF
TRBD2,TRBV6-5,TRBJ2-3,-,TGTGCCAGCAGTTACTCTTCGGGACTAGTCACAGATACGCAGTATTTT,CASSYSSGLVTDTQYF
-,TRBV2,TRBJ1-3,-,TGTGCCAGCAGACCTCCTTCGGGCCGGACCTTGGGGGGGATATATTTT,CASRPPSGRTLGGIYF
-,TRBV5-1,TRBJ1-3,-,TGCGCCAGCAGCCCTGAAACGCCTAGCTCTGGAAACACCATATATTTT,CASSPETPSSGNTIYF
-,TRBV27,TRBJ1-6,-,TGTGCCAGCAGTTTTCGCGGTCCCCGTAATTCACCCCTCCACTTT,CASSFRGPRNSPLHF
TRBD2,TRBV9,TRBJ2-7,-,TGTGCCAGCAGCCCGGGACTAGCGGGGAGCGCCTACGAGCAGTACTTC,CASSPGLAGSAYEQYF
-,TRBV29-1,TRBJ1-1,few,TGCAGCGTTGAAGCCGGGGCTGAAGCTTTCTTT,CSVEAGAEAFF
-,TRBV28,TRBJ2-7,-,TGTGCCAGCAGTTTCGGAGACGGGACTCCCAGGTACGAGCAGTACTTC,CASSFGDGTPRYEQYF
-,TRBV14,TRBJ2-4,-,TGTGCCAGCAGCCAAGATACCCAGGACAAAGGGTACATTCAGTACTTC,CASSQDTQDKGYIQYF
TRBD1,TRBV6-6,TRBJ1-4,few,TGTGCCAGCAGTAGAGGGACAGTCAATGAAAAACTGTTTTTT,CASSRGTVNEKLFF
TRBD1,TRBV28,TRBJ2-5,-,TGTGCCAGCTGGGGACAGGGGATCAAGGCCCAGTACTTC,CASWGQGIKAQYF
TRBD1,TRBV27,TRBJ1-5,few,TGTGCCAGCAGTCCCGGACAGGGAAGCCAGCCCCAGCATTTT,CASSPGQGSQPQHF
-,TRBV5-4,TRBJ2-3,-,TGTGCCAGCAGCTTGGGGAGGGCAAGCACAGATACGCAGTATTTT,CASSLGRASTDTQYF
-,TRBV19,TRBJ1-4,few,TGTGCCAGTAGTCTGGGGAGACCAACTAATGAAAAACTGTTTTTT,CASSLGRPTNEKLFF
-,TRBV18,TRBJ2-5,-,TGTGCCAGCTCACCAGGACAAGAAGAGACCCAGTACTTC,CASSPGQEETQYF
-,TRBV5-6,TRBJ2-2,-,TGTGCCAGCAGCTTGGACCTAGCAATTAACACCGGGGAGCTGTTTTTT,CASSLDLAINTGELFF
-,TRBV7-9,TRBJ2-7,-,TGTGCCAGCAGCTTAACCGGGAGTCCTTCCTACGAGCAGTACTTC,CASSLTGSPSYEQYF
TRBD2,TRBV9,TRBJ2-1,-,TGTGCCAGCAGCCCTACTAGCGGGAGTTACAATGAGCAGTTCTTC,CASSPTSGSYNEQFF
-,TRBV21-1,TRBJ2-3,-,TGTGCCAGCAGCCTTCGACTAGCGGGAGAAGGCCCAGATACGCAGTATTTT,CASSLRLAGEGPDTQYF
-,TRBV30,TRBJ1-5,-,TGTGCCTGGAGTTCCCCTGGCAATCAGCCCCAGCATTTT,CAWSSPGNQPQHF
TRBD1,TRBV5-1,TRBJ1-2,-,TGCGCCAGCAGCCTGATTGGACAGGGTAACTATGGCTACACCTTC,CASSLIGQGNYGYTF
-,TRBV7-3,TRBJ2-3,-,TGTGCCAGCAGGAGCTTAACCACAGATACGCAGTATTTT,CASRSLTTDTQYF
-,TRBV28,TRBJ1-2,-,TGTGCCAGCAGAATAGGGAGAAATGGCTACACCTTC,CASRIGRNGYTF
-,TRBV4-3,TRBJ2-3,-,TGCGCCAGCAGCCAAGATAGCATTGCGGAGGAAGATACGCAGTATTTT,CASSQDSIAEEDTQYF
TRBD2,TRBV9,TRBJ2-5,-,TGTGCCAGCAGCCCCCAACGGGGGGGTGAGGAGACCCAGTACTTC,CASSPQRGGEETQYF
TRBD1,TRBV5-4,TRBJ1-1,-,TGTGCCAGCAGCTCTTGGAGGGCAGACAGGGGCATGAACACTGAAGCTTTCTTT,CASSSWRADRGMNTEAFF
-,TRBV7-9,TRBJ1-2,-,TGTTCCAGCAGTCTTGACAGAGCCTCAACCTTCTATGGCTACACCTTC,CSSSLDRASTFYGYTF
-,TRBV11-2,TRBJ1-1,-,TGTGCCAGCAGCTTAGATCTTACAGCTGAAGCTTTCTTT,CASSLDLTAEAFF
TRBD1,TRBV5-1,TRBJ2-3,-,TGCGCCAGCAGCTTGGCCCCAGCAGGGGGCCAGTATACGCAGTATTTT,CASSLAPAGGQYTQYF
-,TRBV5-1,TRBJ1-6,-,TGCGCCAGCAGCTTGGCTGGGGGGGATAATTCACCCCTCCACTTT,CASSLAGGDNSPLHF
TRBD1,TRBV7-9,TRBJ1-1,-,TGTGCCAGCAGCTCGACAGACAGGGGAAATGGTGAAGCTTTCTTT,CASSSTDRGNGEAFF